The source of this TCR beta chain is a study of metastatic and nonmetastatic thyroid tumors. Study-level results: In both blood and tumor samples, TCR beta diversity was reported significantly higher for malignant than benign nodules.

In the study's own analysis: Construction of a distant-metastasis classifier for papillary thyroid cancer relied on CDR3 differences across clinicopathological groups. TCRdb re-analyzed the PCR reads through MiXCR. These V and J calls derive from TCRdb rather than the authors' analysis. The data show some 8,400 clones, around 30% seen once. This clone ranks as medium-sized. Its antigen is unidentified. This CDR3 contains 14 residues. Germline CDR1 reads SGHAT; CDR2 reads FQNNGV. The V end lost 0 bases, the J end lost 10 bases, and 15 bases lay between the germline ends. Patients underwent thyroid surgery, and none had received any treatment before it.

The sequenced sample was tumor tissue. V usage is TRBV11-2 and J usage is TRBJ1-2, with a possible D match to TRBD1 (5 bases). The clonotype was recovered from a male donor with papillary thyroid cancer or a benign thyroid nodule (not recorded which). Some clones in this sample may be carry-over from other donors' samples. In DNA, the CDR3 is TGTGCCAGCAGCTTAGATTCGGCAGGGACGATCTACACCTTC. Translating it yields CASSLDSAGTIYTF.